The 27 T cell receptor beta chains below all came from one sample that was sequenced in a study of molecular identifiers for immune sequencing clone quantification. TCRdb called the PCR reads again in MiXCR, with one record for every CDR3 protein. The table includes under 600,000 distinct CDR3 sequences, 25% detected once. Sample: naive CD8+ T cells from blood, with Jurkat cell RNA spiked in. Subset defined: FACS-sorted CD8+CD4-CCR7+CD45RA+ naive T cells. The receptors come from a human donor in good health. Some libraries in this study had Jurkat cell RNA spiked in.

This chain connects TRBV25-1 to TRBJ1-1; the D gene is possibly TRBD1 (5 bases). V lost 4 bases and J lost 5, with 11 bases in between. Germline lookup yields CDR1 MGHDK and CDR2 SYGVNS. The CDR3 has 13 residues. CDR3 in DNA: TGTGCCAGCAGTGTGGGGGTGTGGACTGAAGCTTTCTTT. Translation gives CASSVGVWTEAFF.

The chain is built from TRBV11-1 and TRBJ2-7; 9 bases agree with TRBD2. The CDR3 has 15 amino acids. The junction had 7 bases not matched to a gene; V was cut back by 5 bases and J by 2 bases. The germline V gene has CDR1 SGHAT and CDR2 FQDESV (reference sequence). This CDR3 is CASSILAGATYEQYF. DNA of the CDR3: TGTGCCAGCAGCATTTTAGCGGGAGCGACCTACGAGCAGTACTTC.

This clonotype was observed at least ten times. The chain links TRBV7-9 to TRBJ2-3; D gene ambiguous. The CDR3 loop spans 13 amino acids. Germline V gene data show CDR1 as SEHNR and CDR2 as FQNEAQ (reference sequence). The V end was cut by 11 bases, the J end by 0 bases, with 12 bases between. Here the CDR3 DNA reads TGTGCCTCCACCTCCCCTAGCACAGATACGCAGTATTTT. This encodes CASTSPSTDTQYF.

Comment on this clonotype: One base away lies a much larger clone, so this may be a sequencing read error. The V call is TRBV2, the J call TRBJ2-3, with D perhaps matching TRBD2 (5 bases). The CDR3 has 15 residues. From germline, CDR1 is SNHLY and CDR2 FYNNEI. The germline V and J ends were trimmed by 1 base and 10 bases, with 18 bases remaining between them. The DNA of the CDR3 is TGTGCCAGCAGTGAAGTTGGAGGTGGTACGGTAGCGCAGTATTTT. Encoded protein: CASSEVGGGTVAQYF.

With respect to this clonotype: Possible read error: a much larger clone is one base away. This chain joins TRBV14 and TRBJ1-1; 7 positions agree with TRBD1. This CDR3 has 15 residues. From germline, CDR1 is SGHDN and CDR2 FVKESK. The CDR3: CASSRKTGMNAEAFF. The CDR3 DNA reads TGTGCCAGCAGCCGGAAGACAGGGATGAACGCTGAAGCTTTCTTT. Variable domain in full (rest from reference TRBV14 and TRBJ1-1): EAGVTQFPSHSVIEKGQTVTLRCDPISGHDNLYWYRRVMGKEIKFLLHFVKESKQDESGMPNNRFLAERTGGTYSTLKVQPAELEDSGVYFCASSRKTGMNAEAFFGQGTRLTVV.

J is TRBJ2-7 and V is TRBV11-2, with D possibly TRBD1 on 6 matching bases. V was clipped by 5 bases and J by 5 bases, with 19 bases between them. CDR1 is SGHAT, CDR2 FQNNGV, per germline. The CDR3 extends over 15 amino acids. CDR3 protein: CASSVTGLSGNEQYF. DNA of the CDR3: TGTGCCAGCAGCGTAACAGGGCTCTCGGGAAACGAGCAGTACTTC. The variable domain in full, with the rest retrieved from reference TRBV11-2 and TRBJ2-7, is EAGVAQSPRYKIIEKRQSVAFWCNPISGHATLYWYQQILGQGPKLLIQFQNNGVVDDSQLPKDRFSAERLKGVDSTLKIQPAKLEDSAVYLCASSVTGLSGNEQYFGPGTRLTVT.

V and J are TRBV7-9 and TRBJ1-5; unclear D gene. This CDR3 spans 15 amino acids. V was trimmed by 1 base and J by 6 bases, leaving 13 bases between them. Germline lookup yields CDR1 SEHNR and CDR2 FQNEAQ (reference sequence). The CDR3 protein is CASSLGFEMRQPQHF. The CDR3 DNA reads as TGTGCCAGCAGCTTAGGTTTCGAAATGCGTCAGCCCCAGCATTTT.

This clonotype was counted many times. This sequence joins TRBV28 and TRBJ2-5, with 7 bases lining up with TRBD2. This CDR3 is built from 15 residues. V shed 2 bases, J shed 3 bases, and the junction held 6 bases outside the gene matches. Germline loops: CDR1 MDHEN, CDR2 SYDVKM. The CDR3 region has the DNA TGTGCCAGCAGTTTAATAGGTCTAGCGGAAGAGACCCAGTACTTC. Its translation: CASSLIGLAEETQYF.

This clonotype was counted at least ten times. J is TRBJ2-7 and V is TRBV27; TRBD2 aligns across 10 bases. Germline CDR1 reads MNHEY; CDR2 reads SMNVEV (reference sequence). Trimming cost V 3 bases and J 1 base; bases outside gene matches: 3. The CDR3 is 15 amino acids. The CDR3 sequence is CASSLLAGASYEQYF. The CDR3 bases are TGTGCCAGCAGTTTGCTAGCGGGAGCGTCCTACGAGCAGTACTTC.

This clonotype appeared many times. The CDR3 region is CASSYGARKLGDTQYF. Here the CDR3 DNA reads TGTGCCAGCAGTTACGGGGCTCGCAAATTGGGGGATACGCAGTATTTT. The chain employs TRBV6-2 or TRBV6-3 and TRBJ2-3; tentatively, D is TRBD1 (5 bases). The length of the CDR3 is 16 residues. The V and J ends lost 2 bases and 6 bases respectively, with 18 bases between them. Germline CDR1 and CDR2: MNHEY and SVGEGT.

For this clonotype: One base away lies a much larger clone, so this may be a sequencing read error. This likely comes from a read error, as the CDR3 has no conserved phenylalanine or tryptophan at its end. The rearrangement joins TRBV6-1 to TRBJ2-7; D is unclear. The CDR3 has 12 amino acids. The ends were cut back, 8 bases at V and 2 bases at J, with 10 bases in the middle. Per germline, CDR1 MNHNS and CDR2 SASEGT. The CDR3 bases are TGTGCCAGCTTAGCAGTTACCTACGAGCAGTACTCC. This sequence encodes CASLAVTYEQYS.

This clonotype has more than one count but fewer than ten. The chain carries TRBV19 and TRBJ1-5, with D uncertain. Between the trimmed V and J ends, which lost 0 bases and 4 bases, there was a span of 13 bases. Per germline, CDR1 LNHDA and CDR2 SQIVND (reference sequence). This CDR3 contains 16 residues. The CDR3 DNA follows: TGTGCCAGTAGTATAGAGGTGGACGGTCAAAATCAGCCCCAGCATTTT. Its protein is CASSIEVDGQNQPQHF. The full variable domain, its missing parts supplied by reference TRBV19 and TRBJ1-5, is DGGITQSPKYLFRKEGQNVTLSCEQNLNHDAMYWYRQDPGQGLRLIYYSQIVNDFQKGDIAEGYSVSREKKESFPLTVTSAQKNPTAFYLCASSIEVDGQNQPQHFGDGTRLSIL.

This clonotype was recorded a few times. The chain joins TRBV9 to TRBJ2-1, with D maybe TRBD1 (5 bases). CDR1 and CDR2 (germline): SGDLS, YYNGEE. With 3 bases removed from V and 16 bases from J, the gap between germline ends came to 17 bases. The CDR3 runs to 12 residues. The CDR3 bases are TGTGCCAGCAGCGGGGGCTCCAACAGCCGTTTCTTC. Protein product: CASSGGSNSRFF.

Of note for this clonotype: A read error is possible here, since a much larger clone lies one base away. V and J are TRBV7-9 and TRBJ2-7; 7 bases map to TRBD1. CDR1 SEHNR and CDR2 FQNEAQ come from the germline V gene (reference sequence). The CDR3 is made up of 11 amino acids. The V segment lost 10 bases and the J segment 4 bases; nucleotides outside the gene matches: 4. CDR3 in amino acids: CAMGQNYEQYF. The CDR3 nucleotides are TGTGCCATGGGACAGAATTACGAGCAGTACTTC.

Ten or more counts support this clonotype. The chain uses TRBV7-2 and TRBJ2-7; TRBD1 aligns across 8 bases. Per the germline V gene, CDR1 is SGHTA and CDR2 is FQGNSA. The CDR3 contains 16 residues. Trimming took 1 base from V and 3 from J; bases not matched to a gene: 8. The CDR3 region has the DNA TGTGCCAGCAGCTTAGATATCCAGGGGGCCGGCTACGAGCAGTACTTC. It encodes CASSLDIQGAGYEQYF.

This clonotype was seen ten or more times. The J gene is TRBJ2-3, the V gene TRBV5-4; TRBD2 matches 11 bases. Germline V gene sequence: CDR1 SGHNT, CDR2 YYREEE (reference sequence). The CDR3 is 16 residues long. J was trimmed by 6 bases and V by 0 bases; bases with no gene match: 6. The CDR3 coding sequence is TGTGCCAGCAGCTTGGTCACTAGCGGGAGTATGGATACGCAGTATTTT. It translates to CASSLVTSGSMDTQYF.

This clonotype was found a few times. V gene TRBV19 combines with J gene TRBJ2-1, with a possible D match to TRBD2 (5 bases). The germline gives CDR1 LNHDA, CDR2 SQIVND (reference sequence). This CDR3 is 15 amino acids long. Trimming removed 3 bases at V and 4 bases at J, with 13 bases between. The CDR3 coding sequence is TGTGCCAGTAGTATCTCGAGCCGAGGGTACAATGAGCAGTTCTTC. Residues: CASSISSRGYNEQFF.

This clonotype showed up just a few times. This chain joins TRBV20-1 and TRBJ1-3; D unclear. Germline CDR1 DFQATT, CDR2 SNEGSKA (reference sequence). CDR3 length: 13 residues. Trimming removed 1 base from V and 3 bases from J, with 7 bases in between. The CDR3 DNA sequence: TGCAGTGCTAGAGTGCCGGATGGAAACACCATATATTTT. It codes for CSARVPDGNTIYF.

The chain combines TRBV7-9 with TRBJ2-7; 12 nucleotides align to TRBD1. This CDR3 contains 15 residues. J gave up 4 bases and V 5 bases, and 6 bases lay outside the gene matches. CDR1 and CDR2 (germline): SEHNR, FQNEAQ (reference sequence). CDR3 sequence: CASSPRGQGAYEQYF. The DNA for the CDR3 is TGTGCCAGCAGCCCGAGGGGACAGGGGGCTTACGAGCAGTACTTC.

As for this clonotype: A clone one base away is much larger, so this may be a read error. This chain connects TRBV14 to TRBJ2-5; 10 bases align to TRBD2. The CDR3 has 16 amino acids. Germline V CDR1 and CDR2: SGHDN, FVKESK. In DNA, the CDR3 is TGTGCCAGCAGCTTCCGACTAGCGGGCTTCCAAGAGCCCCAGTACTTC. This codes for CASSFRLAGFQEPQYF.

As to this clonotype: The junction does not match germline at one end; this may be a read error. In DNA, the CDR3 is TGCGCCAGCAGCTTGGAAACCGCCTACGAGCGGTACTTC. As protein: CASSLETAYERYF. The rearrangement joins TRBV5-1 to TRBJ2-7, with D uncertain. CDR1 is SGHRS, CDR2 YFSETQ, per germline. The CDR3 has 13 residues. The whole variable domain, filled in from reference TRBV5-1 and TRBJ2-7, reads KAGVTQTPRYLIKTRGQQVTLSCSPISGHRSVSWYQQTPGQGLQFLFEYFSETQRNKGNFPGRFSGRQFSNSRSEMNVSTLELGDSALYLCASSLETAYERYFGPGTRLTVT.

The CDR3 is CASNQLGASASYNEQFF. The DNA of the CDR3 is TGTGCCAGCAACCAACTAGGGGCATCCGCATCGTACAATGAGCAGTTCTTC. V gene TRBV12-3 or TRBV12-4 combines with J gene TRBJ2-1; D tentatively reads TRBD1 or TRBD2 (5 bases each). Trimming stripped 7 bases from V and 4 bases from J, with 23 bases between. The CDR3 is 17 residues long.

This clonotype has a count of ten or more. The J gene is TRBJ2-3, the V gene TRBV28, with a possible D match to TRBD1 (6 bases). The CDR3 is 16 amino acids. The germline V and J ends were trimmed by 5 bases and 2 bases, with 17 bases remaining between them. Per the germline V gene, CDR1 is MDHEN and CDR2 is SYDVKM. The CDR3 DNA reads TGTGCCAGCAGTACCACGGACAGTAGACTCACAGATACGCAGTATTTT. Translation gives CASSTTDSRLTDTQYF. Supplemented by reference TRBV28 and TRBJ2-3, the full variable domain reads DVKVTQSSRYLVKRTGEKVFLECVQDMDHENMFWYRQDPGLGLRLIYFSYDVKMKEKGDIPEGYSVSREKKERFSLILESASTNQTSMYLCASSTTDSRLTDTQYFGPGTRLTVL.

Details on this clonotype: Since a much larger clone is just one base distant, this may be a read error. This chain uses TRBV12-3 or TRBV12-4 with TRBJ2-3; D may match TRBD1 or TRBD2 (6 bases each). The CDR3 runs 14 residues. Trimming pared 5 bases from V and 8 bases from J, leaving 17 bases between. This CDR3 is CASSPGGPGTTQYF. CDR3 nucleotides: TGTGCCAGCAGTCCCGGGGGCCCCGGGACTACGCAGTATTTT.

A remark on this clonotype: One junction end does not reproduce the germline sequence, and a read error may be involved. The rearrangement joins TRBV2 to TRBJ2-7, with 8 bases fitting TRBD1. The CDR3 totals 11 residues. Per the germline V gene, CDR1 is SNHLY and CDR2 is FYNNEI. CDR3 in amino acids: CASSEGTGLDF. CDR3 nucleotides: TGTGCCAGCAGTGAAGGGACAGGGTTGGACTTC.

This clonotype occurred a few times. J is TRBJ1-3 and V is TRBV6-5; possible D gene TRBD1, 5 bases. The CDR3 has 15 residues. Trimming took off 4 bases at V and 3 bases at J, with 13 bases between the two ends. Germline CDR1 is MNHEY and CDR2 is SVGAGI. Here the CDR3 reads CASSSPGGGGNTIYF. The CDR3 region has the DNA TGTGCCAGCAGTTCGCCTGGGGGAGGTGGAAACACCATATATTTT.

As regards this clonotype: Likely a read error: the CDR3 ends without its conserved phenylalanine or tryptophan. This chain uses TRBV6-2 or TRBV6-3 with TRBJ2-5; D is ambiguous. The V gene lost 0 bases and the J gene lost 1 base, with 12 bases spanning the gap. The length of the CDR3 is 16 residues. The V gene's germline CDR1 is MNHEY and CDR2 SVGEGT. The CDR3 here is CASSYSVPFPQETQYS. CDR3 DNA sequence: TGTGCCAGCAGTTACTCGGTCCCCTTCCCCCAAGAGACCCAGTACTCC.